This T cell receptor (beta chain) was sequenced for a study of blood T cells in healthy people across ages. The study, taken as a whole, reports: The CMV status of each donor remained undetermined, and this could have confounded shifts in expanded clonotypes. Older age coincided with a roughly linear decline in TCR beta diversity per million T cells. A strong correlation was seen between TCR beta diversity and naive T cell percentage.

V was trimmed by 3 bases and J by 0 bases, leaving 15 bases between them. The CDR3 runs to 17 residues. A word on this clonotype: Its antigen is currently unknown.

Using a J-beta primer mix together with a sample-barcoded 5' primer, a second PCR was run for about 6 to 12 cycles. TCRdb called the 5' RACE reads again in MiXCR, with one record for every CDR3 protein. The sample holds about 1.8 million distinct CDR3 sequences, roughly 50% seen once. This clonotype originated in a woman aged 40 to 50 in good health. Sequencing was performed on blood. This sequence joins TRBV12-3 or TRBV12-4 and TRBJ1-3; D gene ambiguous. Written as DNA, the CDR3 is TGTGCCAGCAGTTTTTGGTTAGGCGGCGTCTCTGGAAACACCATATATTTT. Protein sequence: CASSFWLGGVSGNTIYF.